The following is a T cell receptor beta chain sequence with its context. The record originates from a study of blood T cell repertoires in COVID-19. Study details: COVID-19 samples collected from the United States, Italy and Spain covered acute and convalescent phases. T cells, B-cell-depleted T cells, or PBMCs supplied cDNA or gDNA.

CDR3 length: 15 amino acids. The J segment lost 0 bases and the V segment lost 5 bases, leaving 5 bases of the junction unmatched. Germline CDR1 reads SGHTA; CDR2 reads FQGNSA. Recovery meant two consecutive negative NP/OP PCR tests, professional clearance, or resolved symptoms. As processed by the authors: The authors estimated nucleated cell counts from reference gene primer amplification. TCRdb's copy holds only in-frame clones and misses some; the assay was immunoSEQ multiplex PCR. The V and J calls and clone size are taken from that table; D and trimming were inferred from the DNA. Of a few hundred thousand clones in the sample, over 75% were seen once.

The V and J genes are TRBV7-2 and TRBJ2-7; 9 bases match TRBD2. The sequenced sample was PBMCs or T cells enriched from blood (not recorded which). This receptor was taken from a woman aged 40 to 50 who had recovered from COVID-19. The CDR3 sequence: CASSLGLASSYEQYF. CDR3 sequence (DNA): TGTGCCAGCAGCCTCGGACTAGCGTCCTCCTACGAGCAGTACTTC.